This T cell receptor (beta chain) originates from a study of T cell changes during pregnancy in multiple sclerosis. Assay used: immunoSEQ multiplex PCR; TCRdb lists only in-frame clones, some missing. The sample has under 100,000 clones, approximately 90% seen once; the top ten hold around 2%. This clone was recorded once. With 4 bases clipped from V and 4 bases from J, the junction kept 9 bases outside the gene matches. Germline lookup yields CDR1 KGHSH and CDR2 LQKENI. The length of the CDR3 is 15 residues. The chain carries TRBV18 and TRBJ2-5; the match to TRBD1 covers 7 bases. Sequenced here: peripheral blood, sampled in the first trimester of pregnancy. The receptor's source is a female donor in good health, enrolled as a control in a pregnancy study. The CDR3 DNA is TGTGCCAGCTCACTCGGACAGGATTTTGGAGAGACCCAGTACTTC. Translation: CASSLGQDFGETQYF.